The rows below give T cell receptor beta chains drawn from one sample of a study of shared clonotypes between healthy human individuals. Clones were sequenced by immunoSEQ multiplex PCR, and TCRdb holds only the in-frame ones, with some missing. The sample lists 550,000 to 800,000 clones; around 74% were seen once. Sequenced material: memory CD4+ T cells sorted from blood. The source is a woman aged 25 to 39 in good health. Each CDR3 is given with its conserved first and last residue. Fields, in order: clone size, V gene, J gene, D gene, CDR3 protein, CDR3 DNA. D genes are given only for firm matches. Where a row states a size, it is once, few, many or the class of an expanded clone; other rows omit it.

-,TRBV28,TRBJ2-7,TRBD2,CASSLHSSGSYEQYF,TGTGCCAGCAGTTTGCATAGTAGCGGGAGCTACGAGCAGTACTTC
-,TRBV6-1,TRBJ1-2,TRBD1,CASRAGTAPSYGYTF,TGTGCCAGCAGGGCCGGGACAGCCCCGTCGTATGGCTACACCTTC
-,TRBV5-1,TRBJ2-7,TRBD1,CASSWGQGAREQYF,TGCGCCAGCAGCTGGGGACAGGGGGCCCGCGAGCAGTACTTC
-,TRBV6-5,TRBJ2-7,-,CASSSPSRSSYEQYF,TGTGCCAGCAGTTCACCTAGCAGGAGCTCCTACGAGCAGTACTTC
-,TRBV27,TRBJ2-7,-,CASSLSIYEQYF,TGTGCCAGCAGTTTATCGATCTACGAGCAGTACTTC
-,TRBV7-9,TRBJ2-5,TRBD2,CASSRASGTQETQYF,TGTGCCAGCAGCCGGGCTAGCGGGACCCAAGAGACCCAGTACTTC
-,TRBV15,TRBJ1-5,-,CATSRDVWGANQPQHF,TGTGCCACCAGCAGAGATGTTTGGGGCGCGAATCAGCCCCAGCATTTT
few,TRBV5-4,TRBJ2-3,TRBD1,CASRFGTGTQYF,TGTGCCAGCAGGTTTGGGACAGGGACGCAGTATTTT
once,TRBV18,TRBJ1-1,-,CASSQGQLNTEAFF,TGTGCCAGCTCCCAAGGACAGCTGAACACTGAAGCTTTCTTT
-,TRBV5-1,TRBJ2-7,TRBD1,CASSSPGQGNYEQYF,TGCGCCAGCAGCTCGCCGGGACAGGGTAACTACGAGCAGTACTTC
-,TRBV15,TRBJ2-7,TRBD2,CATSTGLAAYEQYF,TGTGCCACCAGCACGGGACTAGCGGCTTACGAGCAGTACTTC
-,TRBV6-4,TRBJ1-1,TRBD1,CASSDSDRGRVNTEAFF,TGTGCCAGCAGTGACTCGGACAGGGGGCGGGTGAACACTGAAGCTTTCTTT
-,TRBV7-8,TRBJ2-1,-,CASSLERDSRFF,TGTGCCAGCAGCTTAGAACGGGACTCTAGGTTCTTC
-,TRBV18,TRBJ2-2,-,CASSPRSRNTGELFF,TGTGCCAGCTCACCACGGAGTCGGAACACCGGGGAGCTGTTTTTT
-,TRBV19,TRBJ2-1,TRBD2,CASRVSGSISDEQFF,TGTGCCAGTAGAGTGAGCGGGAGTATTAGCGATGAGCAGTTCTTC
-,TRBV28,TRBJ1-2,-,CAASRSGTAPLVSYGYTF,TGTGCCGCCAGCAGATCGGGGACTGCGCCCTTGGTGTCCTATGGCTACACCTTC
-,TRBV28,TRBJ2-5,TRBD1,CASSPGTGAVETQYF,TGTGCCAGCAGCCCCGGGACAGGGGCGGTGGAGACCCAGTACTTC
once,TRBV19,TRBJ2-7,TRBD1,CASSPRGQGGWGEQYF,TGTGCCAGTAGCCCCCGGGGACAGGGGGGCTGGGGCGAGCAGTACTTC
-,TRBV18,TRBJ1-4,TRBD1,CASSNRTGNEKLFF,TGTGCCAGCTCAAACAGGACAGGCAATGAAAAACTGTTTTTT
-,TRBV2,TRBJ1-2,-,CASKGRRTTFNYGYTF,TGTGCCAGCAAGGGCAGGAGGACGACGTTTAACTATGGCTACACCTTC
-,TRBV29-1,TRBJ2-7,TRBD1,CSVEEQGGGYEQYF,TGCAGCGTTGAGGAACAGGGGGGTGGCTACGAGCAGTACTTC
-,TRBV7-9,TRBJ2-5,TRBD2,CASSYLTSGKETQYF,TGTGCCAGCAGCTACCTAACTAGCGGGAAAGAGACCCAGTACTTC
-,TRBV12-5,TRBJ2-1,-,CANNRRFSYNEQFF,TGTGCTAATAACCGGCGGTTCTCCTACAATGAGCAGTTCTTC
-,TRBV4-1,TRBJ1-2,-,CASSRLYVGGNGYTF,TGCGCCAGCAGCCGCCTGTACGTTGGGGGGAATGGCTACACCTTC
-,TRBV19,TRBJ1-3,TRBD1,CASSIGTASGNTIYF,TGTGCCAGTAGTATTGGGACAGCCTCTGGAAACACCATATATTTT
-,TRBV4-1,TRBJ2-7,-,CASSQDNLQTYEQYF,TGCGCCAGCAGCCAAGATAATTTACAGACCTACGAGCAGTACTTC
-,TRBV7-9,TRBJ2-7,-,CASSLDRWQGTYEQYF,TGTGCCAGCAGCTTAGACCGTTGGCAGGGAACCTACGAGCAGTACTTC
once,TRBV19,TRBJ2-5,TRBD2,CASSTRLAGGFQETQYF,TGTGCCAGTAGTACTCGACTAGCGGGAGGGTTCCAAGAGACCCAGTACTTC
-,TRBV28,TRBJ2-3,TRBD2,CASAGVITDTQYF,TGTGCCAGCGCGGGAGTGATCACAGATACGCAGTATTTT
-,TRBV25-1,TRBJ2-3,-,CASSHWRGKAPDTQYF,TGTGCCAGCAGCCACTGGCGCGGGAAGGCCCCAGATACGCAGTATTTT
-,TRBV25-1,TRBJ2-1,TRBD2,CASSESVVAGGSYNEQFF,TGTGCCAGCAGTGAATCCGTCGTAGCGGGAGGTTCCTACAATGAGCAGTTCTTC
once,TRBV5-1,TRBJ2-2,-,CASRVGLPNTGELFF,TGCGCCAGCAGGGTGGGACTCCCGAACACCGGGGAGCTGTTTTTT
-,TRBV19,TRBJ2-1,-,CASSPRGTLGENEQFF,TGTGCCAGTAGTCCCCGCGGGACTTTAGGGGAGAATGAGCAGTTCTTC
-,TRBV29-1,TRBJ2-7,TRBD2,CSVEDSGNEGEQYF,TGCAGCGTTGAAGATAGCGGGAATGAAGGCGAGCAGTACTTC
once,TRBV5-1,TRBJ2-4,TRBD2,CASSLAGEGGNIQYF,TGCGCCAGCAGCTTGGCCGGGGAGGGAGGAAACATTCAGTACTTC
-,TRBV4-2,TRBJ2-5,-,CASSQGEASRGETQYF,TGTGCCAGCAGCCAAGGAGAAGCTAGCCGAGGAGAGACCCAGTACTTC
-,TRBV29-1,TRBJ1-5,-,CSVSDRSNQPQHF,TGCAGCGTTAGTGACAGGAGCAATCAGCCCCAGCATTTT
-,TRBV5-8,TRBJ1-4,-,CASSLGLPNEKLFF,TGTGCCAGCAGCTTGGGCCTGCCGAATGAAAAACTGTTTTTT
few,TRBV5-4,TRBJ1-2,TRBD1,CASSLGGTGTYGYTF,TGTGCCAGCAGCTTGGGCGGGACAGGGACCTATGGCTACACCTTC
-,TRBV11-2,TRBJ2-7,TRBD1,CASSLFQGAAYEQYF,TGTGCCAGCAGCTTATTCCAGGGGGCAGCTTACGAGCAGTACTTC
-,TRBV11-2,TRBJ2-1,TRBD2,CASSLNTGTSGSLVF,TGTGCCAGCAGCCTGAACACGGGGACTAGCGGGAGCCTGGTCTTC
once,TRBV14,TRBJ2-2,TRBD2,CASSQDHLAGASGAGELFF,TGTGCCAGCAGCCAAGATCATCTAGCGGGAGCTTCGGGAGCCGGGGAGCTGTTTTTT
-,TRBV27,TRBJ2-3,TRBD2,CASSTSGSPDTQYF,TGTGCCAGCAGCACTAGCGGGAGTCCAGATACGCAGTATTTT
-,TRBV7-9,TRBJ2-7,-,CASSLQAGTDYEQYF,TGTGCCAGCAGCTTACAAGCCGGGACGGACTACGAGCAGTACTTC
-,TRBV7-9,TRBJ1-1,TRBD1,CASSLVQGATEAFF,TGTGCCAGCAGCTTAGTGCAGGGGGCGACTGAAGCTTTCTTT
few,TRBV4-1,TRBJ1-1,-,CASSRQEGTEAFF,TGCGCCAGCAGCCGACAGGAGGGCACTGAAGCTTTCTTT
-,TRBV9,TRBJ2-7,TRBD2,CASSPGTSGRNEQYF,TGTGCCAGCAGCCCCGGGACTAGCGGGAGGAACGAGCAGTACTTC
-,TRBV6-6,TRBJ1-1,-,CASSYGGAAAFF,TGTGCCAGCAGTTACGGTGGGGCGGCGGCTTTCTTT
many,TRBV25-1,TRBJ2-2,-,CASTPPTGELFF,TGTGCCAGCACCCCACCCACCGGGGAGCTGTTTTTT
-,TRBV20-1,TRBJ2-7,-,CSADSSYEQYF,TGCAGTGCTGACTCCTCCTACGAGCAGTACTTC
-,TRBV5-1,TRBJ2-7,-,CASSPPQGYEQYF,TGCGCCAGCAGCCCTCCCCAGGGATACGAGCAGTACTTC
-,TRBV6-1,TRBJ2-1,-,CASGGPSNNEQFF,TGTGCCAGCGGAGGGCCATCAAACAATGAGCAGTTCTTC
-,TRBV28,TRBJ1-1,-,CASSFVQNTEAFF,TGTGCCAGCAGTTTCGTCCAGAACACTGAAGCTTTCTTT
-,TRBV27,TRBJ1-1,TRBD1,CASSLRGRGLAFF,TGTGCCAGCAGTTTAAGGGGCAGGGGGCTAGCTTTCTTT
-,TRBV5-6,TRBJ1-4,-,CASSPGPGVFGEKLFF,TGTGCCAGCAGCCCCGGCCCCGGAGTCTTCGGTGAAAAACTGTTTTTT
-,TRBV6-5,TRBJ1-2,-,CASSYSIARLATF,TGTGCCAGCAGTTACTCGATAGCACGGCTGGCCACCTTC
-,TRBV7-9,TRBJ1-2,-,CASTASNYGYTF,TGTGCCAGCACCGCCTCTAACTATGGCTACACCTTC
-,TRBV6-1,TRBJ1-2,TRBD1,CASSESVFDRAGYTF,TGTGCCAGCAGTGAATCGGTGTTTGACAGGGCTGGCTACACCTTC
-,TRBV4-1,TRBJ1-1,-,CASSIQDRPNTEAFF,TGCGCCAGCAGTATACAGGACAGACCGAACACTGAAGCTTTCTTT
-,TRBV7-9,TRBJ1-4,-,CASSSRLGQIGEKLFF,TGTGCCAGCAGCTCCCGGTTGGGCCAGATTGGCGAAAAACTGTTTTTT